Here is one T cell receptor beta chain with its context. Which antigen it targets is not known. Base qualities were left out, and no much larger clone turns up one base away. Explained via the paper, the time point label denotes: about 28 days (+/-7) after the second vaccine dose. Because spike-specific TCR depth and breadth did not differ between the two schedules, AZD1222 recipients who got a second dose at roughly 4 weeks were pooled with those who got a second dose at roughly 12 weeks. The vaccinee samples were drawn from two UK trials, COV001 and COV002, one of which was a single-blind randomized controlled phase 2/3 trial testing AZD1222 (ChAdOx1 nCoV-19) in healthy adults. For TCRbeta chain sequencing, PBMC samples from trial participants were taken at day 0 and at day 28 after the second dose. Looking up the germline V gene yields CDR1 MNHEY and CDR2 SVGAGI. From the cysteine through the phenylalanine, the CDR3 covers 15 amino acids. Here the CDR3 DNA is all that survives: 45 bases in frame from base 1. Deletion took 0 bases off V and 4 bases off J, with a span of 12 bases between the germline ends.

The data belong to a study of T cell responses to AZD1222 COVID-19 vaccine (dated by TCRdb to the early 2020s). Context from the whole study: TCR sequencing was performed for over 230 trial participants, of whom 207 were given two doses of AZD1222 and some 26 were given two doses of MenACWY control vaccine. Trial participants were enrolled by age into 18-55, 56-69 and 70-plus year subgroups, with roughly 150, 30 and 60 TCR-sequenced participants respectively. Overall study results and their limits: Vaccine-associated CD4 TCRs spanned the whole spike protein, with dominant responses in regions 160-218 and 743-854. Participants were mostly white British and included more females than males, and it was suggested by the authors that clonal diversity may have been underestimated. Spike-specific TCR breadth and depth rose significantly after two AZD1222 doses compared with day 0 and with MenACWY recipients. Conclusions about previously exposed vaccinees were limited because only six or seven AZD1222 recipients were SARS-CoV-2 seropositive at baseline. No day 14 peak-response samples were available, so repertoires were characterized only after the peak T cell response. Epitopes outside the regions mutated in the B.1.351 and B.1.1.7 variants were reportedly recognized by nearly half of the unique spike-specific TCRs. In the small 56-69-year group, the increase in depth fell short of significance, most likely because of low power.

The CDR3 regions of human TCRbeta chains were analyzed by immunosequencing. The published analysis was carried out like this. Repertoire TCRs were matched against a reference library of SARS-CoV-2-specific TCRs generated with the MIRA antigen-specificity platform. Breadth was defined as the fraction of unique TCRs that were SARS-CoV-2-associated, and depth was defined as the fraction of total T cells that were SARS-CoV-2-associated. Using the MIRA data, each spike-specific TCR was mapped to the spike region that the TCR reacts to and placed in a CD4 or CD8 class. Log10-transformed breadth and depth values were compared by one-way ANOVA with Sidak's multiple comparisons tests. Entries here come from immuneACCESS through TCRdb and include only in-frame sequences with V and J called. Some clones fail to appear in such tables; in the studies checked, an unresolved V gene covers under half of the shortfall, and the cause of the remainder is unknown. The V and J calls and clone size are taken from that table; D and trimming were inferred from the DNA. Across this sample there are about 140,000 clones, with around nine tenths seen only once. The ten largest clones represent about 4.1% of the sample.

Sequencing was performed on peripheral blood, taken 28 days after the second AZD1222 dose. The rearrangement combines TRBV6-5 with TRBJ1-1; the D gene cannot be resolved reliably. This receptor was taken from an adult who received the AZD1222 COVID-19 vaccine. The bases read TGTGCCAGCAGTTACTCGAAATTGAGCGTCACTGAAGCTTTCTTT. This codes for CASSYSKLSVTEAFF.